Ten or more counts support the clone carrying this TCR beta chain. The CDR3 has 13 amino acids. Germline V gene data show CDR1 as GTSNPN and CDR2 as SVGIG (reference sequence). With 2 bases removed from V and 3 bases from J, the gap between germline ends came to 8 bases. This sample is part of a study of blood T cells in healthy people across ages. A sample-barcoded 5' primer and a J-beta primer mix were used in a second PCR of about 7 to 12 cycles. Via MiXCR, TCRdb re-called the 5' RACE reads, giving one row per CDR3 protein. The sample consists of some 710,000 distinct CDR3 sequences, roughly 46% of them appearing once.

Sequencing was carried out using blood. The origin of this receptor is a man older than 75 in good health. This chain uses TRBV30 with TRBJ1-5; D uncertain. CDR3 loop: CAWSPTVNQPQHF. CDR3 DNA sequence: TGTGCCTGGAGTCCTACCGTCAATCAGCCCCAGCATTTT.